Below, 22 T cell receptor beta chains from the same sample are listed, as sequenced in a study of cytomegalovirus exposure and HLA in healthy donors (dated by TCRdb to about 2017). Library preparation employed the immunoSEQ multiplex PCR assay. The multiplex PCR relied on a mix of 60 forward primers for TCR Vbeta segments and 13 reverse primers for TCR Jbeta segments. TCRdb holds this immuneACCESS table with in-frame rearrangements only. Some clones are missing; in checked studies, unresolved V genes explain under half, and the rest has no known cause. In this sample the table shows a few hundred thousand clones, 70% to 90% of which occur a single time. 2.9% of the sample belongs to the ten largest clones. The sample taken for sequencing was PBMCs. The receptors originated from a man aged 25-45 years in good health and CMV-seronegative.

The chain employs TRBV6-1 and TRBJ2-7, with D possibly matching TRBD2 (5 bases). Germline V gene sequence: CDR1 MNHNS, CDR2 SASEGT. The length of the CDR3 is 20 residues. V was cut by 4 bases and J by 3 bases, with 31 bases left in between. CDR3 bases: TGTGCCAGCAGTGGAAATCTCATCATGATCGGGGTGCCAACCTACTACGAGCAGTACTTC. Translating gives CASSGNLIMIGVPTYYEQYF.

For this clone: Its ends do not fully match the called genes, so a read error is possible. This same CDR3 is encoded by further DNA sequences in the sample. The chain couples TRBV29-1 to TRBJ1-2; TRBD1 matches 7 bases. The CDR3 sequence is 13 residues long. Germline V lookup: CDR1 SQVTM, CDR2 ANQGSEA. The chain's CDR3 is CSVGNRDSYGYTF. DNA for the CDR3: TGTAGCGTTGGGAACCGGGACAGCTATGGCTACACCTTC.

The chain links TRBV5-4 to TRBJ2-1; tentative D call: TRBD2 (6 bases). V was cut by 3 bases and J by 6 bases, with 10 bases left in between. From germline, CDR1 is SGHNT and CDR2 YYREEE (reference sequence). This CDR3 is 13 amino acids long. CDR3: CASSSGLRNEQFF. The CDR3 DNA reads TGTGCCAGCAGCTCGGGACTTCGCAATGAGCAGTTCTTC.

This clone was recorded only once. The chain joins TRBV5-1 to TRBJ1-1, with TRBD1 as a possible D gene (6 bases). Trimming pared 0 bases from V and 4 bases from J, leaving 10 bases between. The CDR3 runs to 14 residues. Germline CDR1 SGHRS, CDR2 YFSETQ. The CDR3 DNA reads TGCGCCAGCAGCTTGGGACAGGCTGGCACTGAAGCTTTCTTT. It codes for CASSLGQAGTEAFF.

The rearrangement links TRBV6-6 to TRBJ1-2, with D perhaps TRBD1 (5 bases). The germline CDR1 and CDR2 sequences are MNHNY and SVGAGI (reference sequence). The V gene lost 5 bases and the J gene lost 4 bases, with 14 bases spanning the gap. The CDR3 spans 14 residues. In DNA, the CDR3 is TGTGCCAGCAGTCAAAATTCAGGGCGCTATGGCTACACCTTC. It codes for CASSQNSGRYGYTF.

The chain has TRBV13 and TRBJ2-1; 7 bases are shared with TRBD1. CDR1 and CDR2 from the germline V gene are PRHDT and FYEKMQ (reference sequence). The CDR3 spans 15 residues. J was trimmed by 2 bases and V by 5 bases; bases with no gene match: 6. CDR3 sequence reads: CASSASDRAYNEQFF. Here the CDR3 DNA reads TGTGCCAGCAGCGCCTCCGACAGGGCCTACAATGAGCAGTTCTTC.

This clone was recorded once. The chain joins TRBV11-2 to TRBJ2-2; perhaps TRBD1 as D (6 bases). The V end was cut by 4 bases, the J end by 0 bases, with 12 bases between. The CDR3 runs 16 residues. Germline V lookup: CDR1 SGHAT, CDR2 FQNNGV. The CDR3 protein is CASSSTGWANTGELFF. CDR3 DNA: TGTGCCAGCAGCTCCACAGGGTGGGCGAACACCGGGGAGCTGTTTTTT.

The chain uses TRBV14 and TRBJ2-1; 7 positions match TRBD1. CDR1 SGHDN and CDR2 FVKESK come from the germline V gene. Trimming cost V 5 bases and J 4 bases; bases outside gene matches: 5. The CDR3 sequence is 14 residues long. In DNA form, the CDR3 reads TGTGCCAGCAGCATCCGGACAGGATACAATGAGCAGTTCTTC. It encodes CASSIRTGYNEQFF.

The chain carries TRBV6-1 and TRBJ1-1, with D possibly being TRBD1 (5 bases). The CDR3 runs to 14 residues. V was trimmed by 8 bases and J by 3 bases, leaving 16 bases between them. Per the germline V gene, CDR1 is MNHNS and CDR2 is SASEGT. This CDR3 reads CASSNLRDYTEAFF. For the CDR3, the DNA is TGTGCCAGCTCTAACCTCCGGGACTACACTGAAGCTTTCTTT.

In this sample, this clone turned up a few times. The chain has TRBV29-1 and TRBJ1-1, with D perhaps matching TRBD1 (6 bases). Trimming removed 6 bases from V and 2 bases from J, with 13 bases in between. Per germline, CDR1 SQVTM and CDR2 ANQGSEA. The CDR3 contains 13 residues. DNA for the CDR3: TGCAGCGTGAAGGGGACACCTAACACTGAAGCTTTCTTT. This sequence encodes CSVKGTPNTEAFF.

This clone was seen only once. The V gene is TRBV28, the J gene TRBJ1-2; possibly TRBD1 for D (5 bases). Looked up from germline, CDR1 is MDHEN and CDR2 is SYDVKM. CDR3 size: 16 residues. The ends were cut back, 3 bases at V and 3 bases at J, with 17 bases in the middle. CDR3 DNA sequence: TGTGCCAGCAGTTTGGGAACAGGCGCCCTGTACTATGGCTACACCTTC. Encoded protein: CASSLGTGALYYGYTF.

The chain uses TRBV9 and TRBJ1-2; TRBD1 matches at 7 bases. Germline values: CDR1 SGDLS, CDR2 YYNGEE. The CDR3 length is 20 residues. V gave up 0 bases and J gave up 0 bases; unmatched junction bases: 17. CDR3 residues: CASSVGGPKDRATTNYGYTF. The CDR3 nucleotides read TGTGCCAGCAGCGTAGGTGGGCCGAAAGACAGGGCCACTACTAACTATGGCTACACCTTC.

V is TRBV6-1 and J is TRBJ2-7; 7 bases agree with TRBD2. This CDR3 contains 15 residues. Trimming took 6 bases from V and 6 from J; bases not matched to a gene: 14. Germline lookup yields CDR1 MNHNS and CDR2 SASEGT. The CDR3 loop reads CASSSPGGLGGEQYF. Written as DNA, the CDR3 is TGTGCCAGCAGCTCACCCGGGGGGTTGGGAGGCGAGCAGTACTTC.

The CDR3 sequence: CASSPPRPQGKGNTIYF. The DNA for the CDR3 is TGTGCCAGCAGTCCCCCCCGCCCACAGGGTAAGGGAAACACCATATATTTT. This chain uses TRBV28 with TRBJ1-3; D perhaps matches TRBD1 (6 bases). CDR3 length: 17 residues. Germline loops: CDR1 MDHEN, CDR2 SYDVKM. Trimming stripped 5 bases from V and 4 bases from J, with 21 bases between.

The chain uses TRBV9 and TRBJ2-2; TRBD2 matches at 11 bases. CDR3 size: 15 residues. The trim removed 3 bases at V and 5 bases at J, leaving 3 bases unmatched. Germline-derived CDR1 and CDR2 are SGDLS and YYNGEE. The CDR3 nucleotides read TGTGCCAGCAGCGCCCTAGCGGGGGGAACCGGGGAGCTGTTTTTT. It specifies CASSALAGGTGELFF.

V and J are TRBV5-1 and TRBJ2-3; tentative D call: TRBD2 (5 bases). Germline-derived CDR1 and CDR2 are SGHRS and YFSETQ. Trimming pared 0 bases from V and 3 bases from J, leaving 14 bases between. The CDR3 loop spans 16 amino acids. CDR3 sequence: CASSLAARTLTDTQYF. Here the CDR3 DNA reads TGCGCCAGCAGCTTGGCCGCTCGGACTCTTACAGATACGCAGTATTTT.

This chain joins TRBV6-1 and TRBJ1-4, with D perhaps matching TRBD1 (6 bases). Germline V gives CDR1 MNHNS, CDR2 SASEGT. The CDR3 spans 14 residues. Trimming removed 7 bases from V and 7 bases from J, with 16 bases in between. The CDR3: CASTKTGLGEKLFF. CDR3 sequence (DNA): TGTGCCAGCACCAAAACAGGGTTAGGTGAAAAACTGTTTTTT.

The rearrangement joins TRBV29-1 to TRBJ2-2, with D perhaps TRBD1 (6 bases). The V end lost 1 base, the J end lost 1 base, and 10 bases lay between the germline ends. The CDR3 runs to 15 residues. Per the germline V gene, CDR1 is SQVTM and CDR2 is ANQGSEA. CDR3 amino acids: CSVEGGGKNTGELFF. CDR3 bases: TGCAGCGTTGAAGGTGGGGGCAAGAACACCGGGGAGCTGTTTTTT.

The J gene is TRBJ1-6, the V gene TRBV18; 8 nucleotides agree with TRBD1. The CDR3 runs to 15 residues. Looked up from germline, CDR1 is KGHSH and CDR2 is LQKENI. J gave up 7 bases and V 6 bases, and 8 bases lay outside the gene matches. The CDR3: CASSLTGDRNSPLHF. The CDR3 bases are TGTGCCAGCTCGCTGACAGGGGATCGGAATTCACCCCTCCACTTT.

The chain recombines TRBV28 with TRBJ2-3, with TRBD1 matching 10 bases. Germline trimming cut 5 bases from V and 7 bases from J; bases unmatched to any gene: 9. CDR1 and CDR2 (germline): MDHEN, SYDVKM. This CDR3 spans 15 amino acids. The CDR3 region has the DNA TGTGCCAGCAGTCGACAGGGACAGGGGTCAAATACGCAGTATTTT. Protein product: CASSRQGQGSNTQYF.

This clone was seen a few times. CDR3 sequence (DNA): TGTGCCAGCAGTCGTGAAGCCCCGACCTACGAGCAGTACTTC. Translating it yields CASSREAPTYEQYF. V and J are TRBV6-6 and TRBJ2-7, with D hard to call. The CDR3 extends over 14 amino acids. Trimming removed 5 bases at V and 2 bases at J, with 13 bases between. Germline assignment: CDR1 MNHNY and CDR2 SVGAGI (reference sequence).

The chain is built from TRBV7-9 and TRBJ1-5, with D tentatively TRBD1 (6 bases). CDR1 is SEHNR, CDR2 FQNEAQ, per germline (reference sequence). V was pared by 5 bases and J by 5 bases, with 13 bases between. The CDR3 has 14 residues. The CDR3 spells CASSRAPGDQPQHF. CDR3 bases: TGTGCCAGCAGCCGTGCCCCAGGGGATCAGCCCCAGCATTTT.